This is a list of T cell receptor beta chains from one sample in a study of CD8+ T cells in alopecia areata. Method: immunoSEQ multiplex PCR; TCRdb's copy keeps in-frame clones and lacks some. The sample has about 110,000 clones; roughly 55% are singletons. The sample comprised NKG2D-low CD8+ T cells sorted from blood. Receptor source: a human donor with alopecia areata. Each CDR3 is given with its conserved first and last residue. D genes are given only for firm matches. Size tells how often a clone was seen (once, few, many) or the class of an expanded clone, and some rows leave it out.

>-|TRBV27|TRBD2|TRBJ2-1
TGTGCCAGTAATATAGCGGGAGGGGATAGTGAGCAGTTCTTC
CASNIAGGDSEQFF
>few|TRBV27|TRBD2|TRBJ2-1
TGTGCCAGCAGTTACACCACCCGCGGGGGAGGCGATGAGCAGTTCTTC
CASSYTTRGGGDEQFF
>-|TRBV28|-|TRBJ2-3
TGTGCCAGCACCAAAAGGCTAGAAACAGATACGCAGTATTTT
CASTKRLETDTQYF
>-|TRBV28|TRBD2|TRBJ2-1
TGTGCCAGCAAGGTACCACTAGCGGGAGACGACAATGAGCAGTTCTTC
CASKVPLAGDDNEQFF
>-|TRBV29-1|TRBD1|TRBJ2-1
TGCAGCGTTGAAGACAGGGGGCTTCACAATGAGCAGTTCTTC
CSVEDRGLHNEQFF
>few|TRBV5-1|-|TRBJ2-1
TGCGCCAGCAGCTCAGGGCCTAGCAGTAATATAAATGAGCAGTTCTTC
CASSSGPSSNINEQFF
>-|TRBV13|-|TRBJ2-5
TGTGCCAGCAGCTTGGAGGGCCGGGGAGAGACCCAGTACTTC
CASSLEGRGETQYF
>-|TRBV19|-|TRBJ2-3
TGTGCCAGTGATGGAAGGGGCCGTCCGACAGATACGCAGTATTTT
CASDGRGRPTDTQYF
>once|TRBV7-9|-|TRBJ2-7
TGTGCCAGCAGCTTAGGGGGCGGTGGAGCGCTCGAGCAGTACTTC
CASSLGGGGALEQYF
>-|TRBV4-1|-|TRBJ1-5
TGCGCCAGCAGCCTGTCCTCCCGGGAATTAAATCAGCCCCAGCATTTT
CASSLSSRELNQPQHF
>-|TRBV6-5|-|TRBJ2-7
TGTGCCAGCTTCGATTCCGGGGCCTACGAGCAGTACTTC
CASFDSGAYEQYF
>-|TRBV13|TRBD2|TRBJ2-1
TGTGCCAGCAGTAAAACCGGGACTAGCGGACACAATGAGCAGTTCTTC
CASSKTGTSGHNEQFF
>-|TRBV4-1|-|TRBJ2-7
TGCGCCAGCAGCCAAGATCGGGCAGGGACCTACGAGCAGTACTTC
CASSQDRAGTYEQYF
>medium-sized|TRBV28|-|TRBJ1-1
TGTGCCAGCAGTCCGGACATGGGGAACACTGAAGCTTTCTTT
CASSPDMGNTEAFF
>-|TRBV27|-|TRBJ2-2
TGTGCCAGCAGTTTAGGTACCGGGGAGCTGTTTTTT
CASSLGTGELFF
>-|TRBV2|TRBD1|TRBJ1-2
TGTGCCAGCAGTGAAAAAACTGGGACAGAATACTATGGCTACACCTTC
CASSEKTGTEYYGYTF
>-|TRBV19|-|TRBJ2-5
TGTGCCAGTAGTATAGCAGGCGGGCTAGAGACCCAGTACTTC
CASSIAGGLETQYF
>many|TRBV5-6|-|TRBJ2-5
TGTGCCAGCAGCTTATCAGAGACCCAGTACTTC
CASSLSETQYF